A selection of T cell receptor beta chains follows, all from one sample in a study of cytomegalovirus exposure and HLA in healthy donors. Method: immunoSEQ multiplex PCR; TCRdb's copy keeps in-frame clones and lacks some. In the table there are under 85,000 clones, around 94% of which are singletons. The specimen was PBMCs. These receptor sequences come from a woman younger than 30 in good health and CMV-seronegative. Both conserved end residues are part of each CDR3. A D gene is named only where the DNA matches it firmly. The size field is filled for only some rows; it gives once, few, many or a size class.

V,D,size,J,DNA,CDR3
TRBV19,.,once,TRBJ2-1,TGTGCCAGTAGTCCCCGGGCAGGGGTAGGTAGTGAGCAGTTCTTC,CASSPRAGVGSEQFF
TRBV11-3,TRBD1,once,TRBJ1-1,TGTGCCAGCAGCGCCCCCCGGACAGGGGACACTGAAGCTTTCTTT,CASSAPRTGDTEAFF
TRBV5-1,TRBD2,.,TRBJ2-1,TGCGCCAGCAGCTTCAAAGCTAGAGCTAGCGGGAGGGACGATGAGCAGTTCTTC,CASSFKARASGRDDEQFF
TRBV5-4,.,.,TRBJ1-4,TGTGCCAGCAGCTTTCAGGGGAGAGATGAAAAACTGTTTTTT,CASSFQGRDEKLFF
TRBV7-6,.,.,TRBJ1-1,TGTGCCAGCAGCTTAGAACAGAACACTGAAGCTTTCTTT,CASSLEQNTEAFF
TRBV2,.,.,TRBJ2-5,TGTGCCAGCAGGCCCAACAGGAACCAAGAGACCCAGTACTTC,CASRPNRNQETQYF
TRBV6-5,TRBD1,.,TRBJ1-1,TGTGCCAGCAGACGCGGGACAGTGAACACTGAAGCTTTCTTT,CASRRGTVNTEAFF
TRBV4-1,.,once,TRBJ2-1,TGCGCCAGCAGCCAAGATTGGCCAGGGTCGTTGTACAATGAGCAGTTCTTC,CASSQDWPGSLYNEQFF
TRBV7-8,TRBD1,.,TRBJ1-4,TGTGCCAGCAGCTTATTTTATGGGACAGGGGATGGCGAAAAACTGTTTTTT,CASSLFYGTGDGEKLFF
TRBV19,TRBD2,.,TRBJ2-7,TGTGCCAGTAGTCCCAGACTAGCCCCCTACGAGCAGTACTTC,CASSPRLAPYEQYF
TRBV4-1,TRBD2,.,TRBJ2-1,TGCGCCAGCAGCCTCGGCCTAGCGGGGGCCCAAAATGAGCAGTTCTTC,CASSLGLAGAQNEQFF
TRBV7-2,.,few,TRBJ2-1,TGTGCCAGCAGTATACCCACAGGGGGGGCCTACAATGAGCAGTTCTTC,CASSIPTGGAYNEQFF
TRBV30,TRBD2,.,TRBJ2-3,TGTGCCTGGAGCATAGCGGGGGGCACAGATACGCAGTATTTT,CAWSIAGGTDTQYF
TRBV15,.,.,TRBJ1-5,TGTGCCACCAGCAGAGAAGGGAGGGCTCAGCCCCAGCATTTT,CATSREGRAQPQHF
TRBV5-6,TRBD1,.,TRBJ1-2,TGTGCCAGCAGCGGGGGACAGTATGGCTACACCTTC,CASSGGQYGYTF
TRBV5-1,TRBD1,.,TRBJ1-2,TGCGCCAGCAGCTTGGAGGGACAGGGATCCTATGGCTACACCTTC,CASSLEGQGSYGYTF
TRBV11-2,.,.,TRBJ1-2,TGTGCCAGCAGCTTAGGATTAGCCCTGGAAGTCAGTGGCTACACCTTC,CASSLGLALEVSGYTF
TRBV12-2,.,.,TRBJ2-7,TGTGCAAGTCTCCTCAAGGCATCGGACAGCAACTACGAGCAGTACTTC,CASLLKASDSNYEQYF
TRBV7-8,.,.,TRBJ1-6,TGTGCCAGCAGCTTAGATCCAGGGTGGGGATCACCCCTCCACTTT,CASSLDPGWGSPLHF
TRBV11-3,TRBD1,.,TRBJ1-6,TGTGCCAGCAGCAAAGACAGGGGTAGTTCACCCCTCCACTTT,CASSKDRGSSPLHF
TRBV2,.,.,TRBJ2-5,TGTGCCAGCAGTGAATCAGCGAATGCCAAGACCCAGTACTTC,CASSESANAKTQYF
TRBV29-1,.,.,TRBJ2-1,TGCAGCGTTTTTAGCAATGAGCAGTTCTTC,CSVFSNEQFF
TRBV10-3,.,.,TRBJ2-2,TGTGCCATCAGTTGGGACACTACCGGGGAGCTGTTTTTT,CAISWDTTGELFF
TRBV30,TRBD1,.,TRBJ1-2,TGTGCCTGGAGTGGAACAAGACAGGGCCACTATGGCTACACCTTC,CAWSGTRQGHYGYTF
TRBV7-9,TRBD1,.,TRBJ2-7,TGTGCCAGCAGCTTATTCGGGACAGGGCTAGGGCAGTACTTC,CASSLFGTGLGQYF
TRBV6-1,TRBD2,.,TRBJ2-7,TGTGCCAGCAGTCCCTCTAGCGGGAGCTCCTACGAGCAGTACTTC,CASSPSSGSSYEQYF
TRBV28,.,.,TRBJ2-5,TGTGCCAGCAGCCTTATAGGGGGCCAAGAGACCCAGTACTTC,CASSLIGGQETQYF
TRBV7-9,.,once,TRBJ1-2,TGTGCCAGCAGCCGCAGCGGGGGGCAAGGTGGCTACACCTTC,CASSRSGGQGGYTF
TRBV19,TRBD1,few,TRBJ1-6,TGTGCCAGTAGGACACAGGGGGACTCACCCCTCCACTTT,CASRTQGDSPLHF
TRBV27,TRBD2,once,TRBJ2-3,TGTGCCAGCTGCTCTAGCGGGGGCACAGATACGCAGTATTTT,CASCSSGGTDTQYF
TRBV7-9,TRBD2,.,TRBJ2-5,TGTGCCAGCTTCTCCTACGGACTAGCGGGTGGAGAGACCCAGTACTTC,CASFSYGLAGGETQYF
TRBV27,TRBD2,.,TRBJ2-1,TGTGCCAGCAGTAGGGCCGTCGCGGGAGGTCGTGAGCAGTTCTTC,CASSRAVAGGREQFF
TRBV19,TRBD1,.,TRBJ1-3,TGTGCCAGTAGTGTCATGACAGGGGGCTTCTCTGGAAACACCATATATTTT,CASSVMTGGFSGNTIYF
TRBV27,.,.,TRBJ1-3,TGTGCCAGCAGGGACAGCTCTGGAAACACCATATATTTT,CASRDSSGNTIYF
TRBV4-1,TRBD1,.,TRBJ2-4,TGCGCCAGCAGCCAAGAGGGGACAGAGGACAAAAACATTCAGTACTTC,CASSQEGTEDKNIQYF
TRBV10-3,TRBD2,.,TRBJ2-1,TGTGCCATCAGTGCCGGACTAGCGGGGGTTGATGAGCAGTTCTTC,CAISAGLAGVDEQFF
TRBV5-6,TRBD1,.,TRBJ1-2,TGTGCCAGCAGCCCGGACAGGGGTAACTATGGCTACACCTTC,CASSPDRGNYGYTF
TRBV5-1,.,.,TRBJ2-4,TGCGCCAGCAGCCCGGACAGTTCGGTGGCCAAAAACATTCAGTACTTC,CASSPDSSVAKNIQYF
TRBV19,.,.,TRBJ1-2,TGTGCCAGTTCCCGTTCTGGCAAGAACTATGGCTACACCTTC,CASSRSGKNYGYTF
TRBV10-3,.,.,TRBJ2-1,TGTGCCACCACGGACCCTACTAGCTCCATAGGCGGGCAGTTCTTC,CATTDPTSSIGGQFF
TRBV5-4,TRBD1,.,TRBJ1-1,TGTGCCAGCAGCTTTTTTCTAGGCACAGGGGGCCCTGAAGCTTTCTTT,CASSFFLGTGGPEAFF
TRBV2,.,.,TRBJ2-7,TGTGCCAGCAGTGAAGGAACCGGGACTCTCTACGAGCAGTACTTC,CASSEGTGTLYEQYF